The 17 T cell receptor beta chains presented below share a single source sample, sequenced in a study of shared clonotypes between healthy human individuals. The protocol was immunoSEQ multiplex PCR, while the TCRdb copy is restricted to in-frame clones and leaves out a portion. This sample yields about 1.5 million clones, of which roughly 98% are seen a single time; less than 0.55% belongs to the top ten. Sequenced sample: naive CD4+ T cells sorted from blood. Specified subset: CD45RA+ positively selected. These receptors were obtained from a man in his thirties or forties in good health.

This rearrangement joins TRBV2 to TRBJ1-2; D is undetermined. Germline assignment: CDR1 SNHLY and CDR2 FYNNEI. This CDR3 has 13 amino acids. Trimming took off 5 bases at V and 4 bases at J, with 11 bases between the two ends. The CDR3 nucleotides read TGTGCCAGCAGTCCGGGAAGCCTCTATGGCTACACCTTC. This translates into CASSPGSLYGYTF.

The J gene is TRBJ1-3, the V gene TRBV27; D possibly corresponds to TRBD1 (5 bases). Germline V gene data show CDR1 as MNHEY and CDR2 as SMNVEV (reference sequence). With 6 bases removed from V and 4 bases from J, the gap between germline ends came to 13 bases. CDR3 length: 14 residues. CDR3 nucleotides: TGTGCCAGCAGCCAGTCGAGGGGAGGAAACACCATATATTTT. Protein sequence: CASSQSRGGNTIYF.

The V gene is TRBV19, the J gene TRBJ1-5; D not certain. Trimming removed 4 bases from V and 1 base from J, with 14 bases in between. This CDR3 is 16 amino acids long. CDR1 and CDR2 from the germline V gene are LNHDA and SQIVND (reference sequence). The DNA of the CDR3 is TGTGCCAGTAGTAAGGTTTTTACTTACAGCAATCAGCCCCAGCATTTT. Protein product: CASSKVFTYSNQPQHF.

The chain combines TRBV7-9 with TRBJ2-5; 10 nucleotides align to TRBD2. Per germline, CDR1 SEHNR and CDR2 FQNEAQ (reference sequence). V was clipped by 0 bases and J by 2 bases; unmatched bases: 9. The CDR3 is made up of 18 amino acids. CDR3 protein: CASSLAPPLAGVQETQYF. DNA of the CDR3: TGTGCCAGCAGCTTAGCGCCTCCCCTAGCGGGAGTTCAAGAGACCCAGTACTTC.

The chain has TRBV6-4 and TRBJ2-1; 7 bases line up with TRBD2. The CDR3 has 16 residues. Per germline, CDR1 MRHNA and CDR2 SNTAGT. With V trimmed by 5 bases and J by 7 bases, 14 bases remained unmatched. CDR3 in DNA: TGTGCCAGCAGTATCCTACCTAACGGGAGGTTTAATGAGCAGTTCTTC. Its protein is CASSILPNGRFNEQFF.

The chain recombines TRBV18 with TRBJ2-3, with D perhaps assigned TRBD1 or TRBD2 (5 bases each). The CDR3 spans 14 residues. Germline loops: CDR1 KGHSH, CDR2 LQKENI. V gave up 6 bases and J gave up 2 bases, with 12 bases separating them. The CDR3 spells CASSRDGSTDTQYF. CDR3 DNA: TGTGCCAGCTCCCGGGACGGGTCCACAGATACGCAGTATTTT.

The V and J genes are TRBV18 and TRBJ2-6; the D gene could be TRBD1 or TRBD2 (5 bases each). Trimming took 4 bases from V and 0 from J, leaving 10 bases between them. The CDR3 consists of 16 residues. Germline V gene sequence: CDR1 KGHSH, CDR2 LQKENI. The CDR3 protein is CASSQPGHSGANVLTF. CDR3 sequence (DNA): TGTGCCAGCTCACAACCGGGGCACTCTGGGGCCAACGTCCTGACTTTC. Supplemented by reference TRBV18 and TRBJ2-6, the full variable domain reads NAGVMQNPRHLVRRRGQEARLRCSPMKGHSHVYWYRQLPEEGLKFMVYLQKENIIDESGMPKERFSAEFPKEGPSILRIQQVVRGDSAAYFCASSQPGHSGANVLTFGAGSRLTVL.

The J gene is TRBJ2-2, the V gene TRBV19, with TRBD1 as a possible D gene (6 bases). The CDR3 is made up of 14 amino acids. CDR1 is LNHDA, CDR2 SQIVND, per germline (reference sequence). V lost 5 bases, J lost 6 bases, and 13 bases lay in between. CDR3 sequence (DNA): TGTGCCAGTAGTTTCCAACAGGGAGCCGGGGAGCTGTTTTTT. Its translation is CASSFQQGAGELFF.

This chain connects TRBV6-4 to TRBJ2-2, with 7 positions matching TRBD1. With V trimmed by 6 bases and J by 0 bases, 1 base remained unmatched. CDR3 length: 14 amino acids. CDR1 and CDR2 from the germline V gene are MRHNA and SNTAGT. The CDR3: CASRGTANTGELFF. DNA for the CDR3: TGTGCCAGCAGAGGGACAGCGAACACCGGGGAGCTGTTTTTT.

The rearrangement uses TRBV21-1 and TRBJ2-7. TRBV21-1 is marked as a pseudogene. This CDR3 has 17 amino acids. The chain's CDR3 is CASTWFSRRGGTYEQYF. The CDR3 DNA sequence: TGTGCCAGCACCTGGTTTAGCCGACGGGGCGGAACCTACGAGCAGTACTTC.

This clone was recorded once. The chain has TRBV7-8 and TRBJ2-1, with 12 bases aligning to TRBD2. V was pared by 1 base and J by 1 base, with 8 bases of the junction left unmatched. CDR1 and CDR2 from the germline V gene are SGHVS and FQNEAQ. The CDR3 runs 19 residues. The CDR3 here is CASSLVPGLAGSSYNEQFF. CDR3 coding DNA: TGTGCCAGCAGCTTAGTCCCCGGACTAGCGGGGAGTTCCTACAATGAGCAGTTCTTC.

The V call is TRBV6-6, the J call TRBJ1-5, with TRBD1 matching 7 bases. Germline CDR1 is MNHNY and CDR2 is SVGAGI (reference sequence). The CDR3 totals 15 residues. V was clipped by 4 bases and J by 8 bases; unmatched bases: 11. The CDR3 region is CASSSELGGGEPQHF. The DNA of the CDR3 is TGTGCCAGCAGTTCTGAACTAGGGGGCGGGGAGCCCCAGCATTTT.

The chain joins TRBV7-8 to TRBJ2-2; perhaps TRBD2 as D (6 bases). The length of the CDR3 is 18 residues. V was trimmed by 5 bases and J by 1 base, leaving 20 bases between them. Germline CDR1 SGHVS, CDR2 FQNEAQ. CDR3 bases: TGTGCCAGCAGCCCCCTCCGTGGGTTGCGGGAGAACACCGGGGAGCTGTTTTTT. It translates to CASSPLRGLRENTGELFF.

Points on this clone: The sample has other DNA sequences that encode this CDR3 too. V and J are TRBV5-1 and TRBJ1-5, with D perhaps TRBD1 (6 bases). V gave up 0 bases and J gave up 1 base, with 11 bases separating them. There are 16 residues in the CDR3. CDR1 is SGHRS, CDR2 YFSETQ, per germline. The chain's CDR3 is CASSLGAGDSNQPQHF. In DNA form, the CDR3 reads TGCGCCAGCAGCTTGGGAGCAGGGGACAGCAATCAGCCCCAGCATTTT.

The J gene is TRBJ1-1, the V gene TRBV9, with D perhaps matching TRBD1 (6 bases). V lost 6 bases to trimming and J lost 0 bases, with 9 bases between them. CDR1 and CDR2 from the germline V gene are SGDLS and YYNGEE. The CDR3 covers 13 residues. CDR3 sequence (DNA): TGTGCCAGCACCCGGGACATGAACACTGAAGCTTTCTTT. Translated, it gives CASTRDMNTEAFF.

The chain recombines TRBV14 with TRBJ1-2; maybe TRBD1 (6 bases). The CDR3 is made up of 14 amino acids. CDR1 SGHDN and CDR2 FVKESK come from the germline V gene. The ends were cut back, 2 bases at V and 4 bases at J, with 11 bases in the middle. Here the CDR3 DNA reads TGTGCCAGCAGCCAAATGGGACACGTCTATGGCTACACCTTC. Amino acids: CASSQMGHVYGYTF.

This rearrangement joins TRBV5-4 to TRBJ2-7; D might be TRBD2 (5 bases). Germline CDR1 SGHNT, CDR2 YYREEE (reference sequence). The CDR3 contains 12 residues. The germline V and J ends were trimmed by 4 bases and 6 bases, with 11 bases remaining between them. Here the CDR3 DNA reads TGTGCCAGCAGCCTCGGGCGGGCCGAGCAGTACTTC. This sequence encodes CASSLGRAEQYF.